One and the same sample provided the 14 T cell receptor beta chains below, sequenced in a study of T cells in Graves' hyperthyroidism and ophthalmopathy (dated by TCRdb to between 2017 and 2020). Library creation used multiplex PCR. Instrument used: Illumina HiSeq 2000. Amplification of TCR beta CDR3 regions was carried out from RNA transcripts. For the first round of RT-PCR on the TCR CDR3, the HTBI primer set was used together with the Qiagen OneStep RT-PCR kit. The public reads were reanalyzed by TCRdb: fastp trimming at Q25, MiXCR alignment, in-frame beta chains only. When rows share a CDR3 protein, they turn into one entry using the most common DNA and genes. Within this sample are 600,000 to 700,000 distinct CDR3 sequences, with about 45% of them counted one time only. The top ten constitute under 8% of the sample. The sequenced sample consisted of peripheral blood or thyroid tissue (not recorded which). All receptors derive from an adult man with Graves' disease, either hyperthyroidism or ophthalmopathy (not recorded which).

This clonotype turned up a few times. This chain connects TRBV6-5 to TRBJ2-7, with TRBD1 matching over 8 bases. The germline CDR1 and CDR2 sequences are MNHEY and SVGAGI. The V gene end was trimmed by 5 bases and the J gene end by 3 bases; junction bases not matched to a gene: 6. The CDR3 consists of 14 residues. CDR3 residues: CASSKNRGIYEQYF. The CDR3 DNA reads TGTGCCAGCAGTAAAAACAGGGGGATCTACGAGCAGTACTTC.

CDR3 in amino acids: CASSPTAYGYTF. CDR3 coding DNA: TGTGCCAGCAGCCCTACAGCATACGGCTACACCTTC. This chain uses TRBV12-3 or TRBV12-4 with TRBJ1-2; D uncertain. V lost 6 bases to trimming and J lost 8 bases, with 13 bases between them. There are 12 residues in the CDR3.

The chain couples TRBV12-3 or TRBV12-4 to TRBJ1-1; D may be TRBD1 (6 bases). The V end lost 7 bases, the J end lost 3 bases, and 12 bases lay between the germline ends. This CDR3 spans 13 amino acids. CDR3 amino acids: CASTADRYTEAFF. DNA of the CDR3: TGTGCCAGCACCGCGGACAGATACACTGAAGCTTTCTTT.

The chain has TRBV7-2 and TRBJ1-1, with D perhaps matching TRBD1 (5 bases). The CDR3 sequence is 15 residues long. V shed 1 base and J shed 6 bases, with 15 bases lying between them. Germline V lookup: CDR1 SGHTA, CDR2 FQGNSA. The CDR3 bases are TGTGCCAGCAGCTTAGGTTGGGGGGGTGGACCTGAAGCTTTCTTT. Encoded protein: CASSLGWGGGPEAFF.

CDR3 sequence reads: CASSPDGQGGNTEAFF. The CDR3 DNA sequence: TGTGCCAGCAGCCCAGACGGACAGGGTGGGAACACTGAAGCTTTCTTT. V usage is TRBV7-2 and J usage is TRBJ1-1; TRBD1 agrees at 8 bases. Germline-derived CDR1 and CDR2 are SGHTA and FQGNSA. V gave up 5 bases and J gave up 1 base; unmatched junction bases: 9. The CDR3 length is 16 residues.

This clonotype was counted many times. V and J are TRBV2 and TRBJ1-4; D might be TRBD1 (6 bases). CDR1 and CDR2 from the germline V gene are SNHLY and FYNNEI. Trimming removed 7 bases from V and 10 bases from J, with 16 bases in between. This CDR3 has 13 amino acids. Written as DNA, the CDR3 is TGTGCCAGCACAGCGGTTTCAGGGGCAAAACTGTTTTTT. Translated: CASTAVSGAKLFF.

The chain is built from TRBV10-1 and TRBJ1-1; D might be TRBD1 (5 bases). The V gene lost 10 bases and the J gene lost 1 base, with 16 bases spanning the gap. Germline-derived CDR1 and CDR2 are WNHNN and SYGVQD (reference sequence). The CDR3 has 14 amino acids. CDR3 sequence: CATRPGGANTEAFF. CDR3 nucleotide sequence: TGCGCCACCCGACCTGGGGGTGCGAACACTGAAGCTTTCTTT.

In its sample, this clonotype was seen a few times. DNA for the CDR3: TGTGCCAGCAGAACCGGGACAGGGTGGACTGAAGCTTTCTTT. Its translation is CASRTGTGWTEAFF. J is TRBJ1-1 and V is TRBV12-3 or TRBV12-4, with 9 bases lining up with TRBD1. Trimming at V came to 6 bases and at J to 5 bases, leaving 7 bases not matched to a gene. This CDR3 region has 14 residues.

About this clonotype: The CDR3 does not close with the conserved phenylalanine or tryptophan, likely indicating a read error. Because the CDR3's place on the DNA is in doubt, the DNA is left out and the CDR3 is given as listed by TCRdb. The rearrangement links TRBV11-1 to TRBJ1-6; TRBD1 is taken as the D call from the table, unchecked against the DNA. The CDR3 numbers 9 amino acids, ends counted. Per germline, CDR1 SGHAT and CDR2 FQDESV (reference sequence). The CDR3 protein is CASSLGTDY.

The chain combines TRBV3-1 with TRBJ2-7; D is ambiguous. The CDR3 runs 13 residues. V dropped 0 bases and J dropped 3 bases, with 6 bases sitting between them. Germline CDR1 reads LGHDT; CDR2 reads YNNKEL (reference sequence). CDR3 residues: CASSQEGLYEQYF. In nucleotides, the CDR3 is TGTGCCAGCAGCCAAGAAGGGCTCTACGAGCAGTACTTC.

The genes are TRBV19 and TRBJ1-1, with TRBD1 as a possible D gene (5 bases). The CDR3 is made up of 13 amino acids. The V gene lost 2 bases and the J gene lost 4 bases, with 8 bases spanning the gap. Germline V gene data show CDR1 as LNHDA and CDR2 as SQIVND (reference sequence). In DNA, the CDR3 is TGTGCCAGTAGTATAATCGGGGGCACTGAAGCTTTCTTT. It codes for CASSIIGGTEAFF.

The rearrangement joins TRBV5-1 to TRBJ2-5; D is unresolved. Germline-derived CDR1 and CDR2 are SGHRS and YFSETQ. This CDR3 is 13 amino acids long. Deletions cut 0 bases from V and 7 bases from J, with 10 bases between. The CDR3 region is CASSLGGEGTQYF. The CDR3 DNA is TGCGCCAGCAGCTTGGGAGGAGAAGGGACCCAGTACTTC.

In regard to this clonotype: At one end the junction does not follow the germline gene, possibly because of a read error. This CDR3 reads CSQGQGSSEQYF. The CDR3, as DNA: TGCAGCCAAGGACAGGGTTCCTCCGAGCAGTACTTC. V is TRBV20-1 and J is TRBJ2-7; 8 positions agree with TRBD1. Germline CDR1 DFQATT, CDR2 SNEGSKA (reference sequence). The CDR3 is 12 amino acids.

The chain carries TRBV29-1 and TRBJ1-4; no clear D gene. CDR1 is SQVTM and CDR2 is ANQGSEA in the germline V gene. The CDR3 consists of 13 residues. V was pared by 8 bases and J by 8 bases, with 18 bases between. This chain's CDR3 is CSLRVGSSEKLFF. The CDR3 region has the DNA TGCAGCTTAAGAGTAGGGTCGAGCGAAAAACTGTTTTTT.